This TCR beta chain was identified during a study of human T cells and chemical hapten exposure. Study-level background: Per-sample TCR yield variability stemmed mainly from small pooled library volume differences. Findings of the study overall: Sensitizing to DPC left TCRs with a frequency above 1 in 1000 unaltered.

Library construction involved attaching unique molecular identifiers to individual cDNA molecules, which allowed quantitative, reproducible TCR counting. Original processing notes: Sample TCR totals centred on a median of roughly 96,000, ranging about 23,224 to 700,000. Via MiXCR, TCRdb re-called the RACE reads, giving one row per CDR3 protein. The V and J calls were determined by TCRdb, not by the authors. The table includes approximately 59,000 distinct CDR3 sequences, roughly 6.1% detected once. The germline CDR1 and CDR2 sequences are KGHSH and LQKENI. This CDR3 is 14 amino acids long. Time point in this sample: healthy volunteer bleed at 6 weeks. Blood, whole and unfractionated, served as the source for total RNA extraction. Of note for this clonotype: Its antigen is unidentified. This may be a read error: a much more frequent sequence differs by one nucleotide.

The chain uses TRBV18 and TRBJ2-3; D gene ambiguous. The receptor comes from a female donor in good health. Some clones in this sample may be carry-over from other donors' samples. The sequencing sample was made of whole blood. The CDR3 protein is CASTPSADTDTQYF. The CDR3 DNA reads TGTGCCAGCACACCAAGCGCCGACACAGATACGCAGTATTTT.